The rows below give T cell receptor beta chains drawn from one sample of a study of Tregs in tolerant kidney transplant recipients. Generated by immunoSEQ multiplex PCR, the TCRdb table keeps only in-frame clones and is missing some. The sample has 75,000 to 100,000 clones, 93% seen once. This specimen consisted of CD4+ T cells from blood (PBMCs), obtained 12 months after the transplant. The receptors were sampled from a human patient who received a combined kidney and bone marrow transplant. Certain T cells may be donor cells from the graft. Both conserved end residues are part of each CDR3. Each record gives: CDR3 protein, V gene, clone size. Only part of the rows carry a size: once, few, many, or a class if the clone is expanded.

cdr3_aa: CASSPAARTEAFF
v_call: TRBV18
clone_size: NA

cdr3_aa: CASSPQIAKNIQYF
v_call: TRBV19
clone_size: NA

cdr3_aa: CATSRGQGGETQYF
v_call: TRBV15
clone_size: NA

cdr3_aa: CSYRVLDEQYF
v_call: TRBV20-1
clone_size: NA

cdr3_aa: CASRHMQGLYTGELFF
v_call: TRBV6-6
clone_size: NA

cdr3_aa: CASSYSGEETQYF
v_call: TRBV5-1
clone_size: NA

cdr3_aa: CASSPFKGGGALLYNEQFF
v_call: TRBV4-2
clone_size: NA

cdr3_aa: CASSPQGGGGYTF
v_call: TRBV6-5
clone_size: NA

cdr3_aa: CASSYGRDRSADTQYF
v_call: TRBV5-4
clone_size: once

cdr3_aa: CASSPGTGIGANEKLFF
v_call: TRBV28
clone_size: NA

cdr3_aa: CSVEKTGNYGYTF
v_call: TRBV29-1
clone_size: NA

cdr3_aa: CASSLKFVGAGADGYTF
v_call: TRBV5-6
clone_size: NA

cdr3_aa: CASSLEYTQGVRPQHF
v_call: TRBV5-1
clone_size: NA

cdr3_aa: CAISDGGGETQYF
v_call: TRBV10-3
clone_size: NA

cdr3_aa: CASRGGDSTDTQYF
v_call: TRBV6-6
clone_size: NA

cdr3_aa: CSVDEGAAGITDTQYF
v_call: TRBV29-1
clone_size: NA

cdr3_aa: CASSLGSGVYTDTQYF
v_call: TRBV11-2
clone_size: NA

cdr3_aa: CASSPGGLRDDTDTQYF
v_call: TRBV5-5
clone_size: NA

cdr3_aa: CASRDLTGGLYEQYF
v_call: TRBV6-5
clone_size: NA

cdr3_aa: CASSDLGTSGGAKTQYF
v_call: TRBV6-1
clone_size: NA

cdr3_aa: CASSHDVAGLTDTQYF
v_call: TRBV4-1
clone_size: NA

cdr3_aa: CASSFLGEGFNEQFF
v_call: TRBV19
clone_size: few

cdr3_aa: CASRAAGEGLAGRPLSYEQYF
v_call: TRBV2
clone_size: NA

cdr3_aa: CASSQVGAETLYEQYF
v_call: TRBV4-3
clone_size: NA

cdr3_aa: CASSVSISQPQHF
v_call: TRBV9
clone_size: NA

cdr3_aa: CAWSVNRYTEAFF
v_call: TRBV30
clone_size: once

cdr3_aa: CASSFGLAGGSNTDTQYF
v_call: TRBV7-9
clone_size: NA

cdr3_aa: CASSQASAAQGDNEQFF
v_call: TRBV14
clone_size: NA

cdr3_aa: CASSPSKNTEAFF
v_call: TRBV18
clone_size: NA

cdr3_aa: CASSLEGLANPYEQYF
v_call: TRBV7-2
clone_size: NA

cdr3_aa: CASSGTGGNTDTQYF
v_call: TRBV5-1
clone_size: once

cdr3_aa: CASSRLIPGVGETQYF
v_call: TRBV4-1
clone_size: NA

cdr3_aa: CSVERLLRDNEQFF
v_call: TRBV29-1
clone_size: NA

cdr3_aa: CASSVLTGSGTEAFF
v_call: TRBV5-1
clone_size: NA